One sample yielded the 27 T cell receptor beta chains listed below, sequenced in a study of control samples from healthy donors and cancer patients. Here immunoSEQ multiplex PCR was the method, and the copy in TCRdb shows in-frame clones only, minus some. The sample yields 120,000 or so clones, roughly 92% seen once. The sequencing sample was made of PBMCs. These receptors all stem from a man older than 75 with head and neck cancer.

This chain connects TRBV7-2 to TRBJ2-7, with TRBD2 identical over 10 bases. Losses at the gene ends were 2 bases for V and 6 bases for J; bases not matched to a gene: 10. The CDR3 runs 16 residues. Germline loops: CDR1 SGHTA, CDR2 FQGNSA. This chain's CDR3 is CASSLSSAGGPGEQYF. DNA of the CDR3: TGTGCCAGCAGCTTAAGCTCAGCGGGAGGGCCGGGCGAGCAGTACTTC.

This chain uses TRBV5-8 with TRBJ1-4; 10 bases match TRBD1. The CDR3 length is 14 residues. Per the germline V gene, CDR1 is SGHTS and CDR2 is YDEGEE. V was pared by 5 bases and J by 8 bases, with 6 bases of the junction left unmatched. In DNA form, the CDR3 reads TGTGCCAGCAGTTCGAGGACAGGGGGGGAAAAACTGTTTTTT. Its protein product is CASSSRTGGEKLFF.

The chain is built from TRBV5-1 and TRBJ2-3; 8 bases match TRBD1. In germline, CDR1 is SGHRS, CDR2 YFSETQ. The CDR3 runs 16 residues. After removal of 4 bases from V and 2 bases from J, the junction contained 9 bases not matched to a gene. This chain's CDR3 is CASSPGQGATTDTQYF. As DNA, the CDR3 is TGCGCCAGCAGCCCCGGACAGGGCGCAACCACAGATACGCAGTATTTT. The full variable domain, with the rest looked up from reference TRBV5-1 and TRBJ2-3, is KAGVTQTPRYLIKTRGQQVTLSCSPISGHRSVSWYQQTPGQGLQFLFEYFSETQRNKGNFPGRFSGRQFSNSRSEMNVSTLELGDSALYLCASSPGQGATTDTQYFGPGTRLTVL.

The rearrangement links TRBV23-1 to TRBJ1-3; a weak D match, TRBD1 (5 bases). TRBV23-1 is an ORF, and what it does is uncertain. The CDR3 spans 15 residues. V gave up 1 base and J gave up 0 bases, with 7 bases separating them. The CDR3 DNA follows: TGCGCCAGCAGTCAATTTGGGGGCTCTGGAAACACCATATATTTT. Protein sequence: CASSQFGGSGNTIYF.

The CDR3 spells CASSYGQGERGYTF. For the CDR3, the DNA is TGTGCCAGCAGTTACGGACAGGGAGAGAGAGGCTACACCTTC. V and J are TRBV6-5 and TRBJ1-2; 8 bases fit TRBD1. CDR1 and CDR2 (germline): MNHEY, SVGAGI. The CDR3 sequence is 14 residues long. The J segment lost 8 bases and the V segment lost 2 bases, leaving 7 bases of the junction unmatched.

This clone was detected once. The chain combines TRBV27 with TRBJ1-6, with TRBD1 as a possible D gene (6 bases). This CDR3 has 17 amino acids. Per germline, CDR1 MNHEY and CDR2 SMNVEV (reference sequence). Trimming took 2 bases from V and 0 from J, leaving 11 bases between them. The CDR3 sequence: CASSLGGPSSYNSPLHF. For the CDR3, the DNA is TGTGCCAGCAGTTTAGGGGGGCCAAGCTCCTATAATTCACCCCTCCACTTT.

The chain employs TRBV7-8 and TRBJ1-1; D is possibly TRBD1 (6 bases). The germline V gene encodes CDR1 SGHVS and CDR2 FQNEAQ. V was cut by 2 bases and J by 4 bases, with 11 bases left in between. The CDR3 is made up of 14 amino acids. This chain's CDR3 is CASSLQGQGTEAFF. The CDR3 bases are TGTGCCAGCAGCTTACAGGGGCAGGGCACTGAAGCTTTCTTT.

The J gene is TRBJ1-1, the V gene TRBV30; D is undetermined. CDR3 length equals 13 residues. V lost 0 bases to trimming and J lost 2 bases, with 7 bases between them. Germline values: CDR1 GTSNPN, CDR2 SVGIG (reference sequence). The CDR3 nucleotides are TGTGCCTGGAGTGTACTCCCCAACACTGAAGCTTTCTTT. Amino acids: CAWSVLPNTEAFF.

The chain joins TRBV11-2 to TRBJ2-7; D possibly corresponds to TRBD2 (6 bases). This CDR3 has 14 residues. V lost 5 bases and J 4 bases, leaving 15 bases between the germline ends. Per germline, CDR1 SGHAT and CDR2 FQNNGV. CDR3 sequence: CASSPIFRGYEQYF. CDR3 in DNA: TGTGCCAGCAGCCCCATCTTCCGGGGGTACGAGCAGTACTTC.

The chain couples TRBV14 to TRBJ1-2; perhaps TRBD1 as D (5 bases). CDR1 SGHDN and CDR2 FVKESK come from the germline V gene. Trimming stripped 0 bases from V and 8 bases from J, with 13 bases between. The CDR3 has 14 residues. In nucleotides, the CDR3 is TGTGCCAGCAGCCAAGATTGGGGGAAGGCGGGCTACACCTTC. Amino acids: CASSQDWGKAGYTF.

This chain links TRBV6-8 with TRBJ1-4; a weak D match, TRBD1 (5 bases). Germline lookup yields CDR1 MNHGY and CDR2 SAAAGT. The ends were cut back, 2 bases at V and 8 bases at J, with 21 bases in the middle. The CDR3 totals 17 residues. CDR3 sequence reads: CASSYNRGRESEEKLFF. The CDR3 nucleotides are TGTGCCAGCAGTTACAACCGGGGCAGGGAAAGTGAAGAAAAACTGTTTTTT.

This rearrangement joins TRBV6-4 to TRBJ1-5; D is undetermined. Germline V gene sequence: CDR1 MRHNA, CDR2 SNTAGT. This CDR3 is 13 amino acids long. The ends were cut back, 3 bases at V and 0 bases at J, with 3 bases in the middle. The CDR3: CASSEGSNQPQHF. The CDR3 nucleotides are TGTGCCAGCAGTGAGGGTAGCAATCAGCCCCAGCATTTT.

This chain's CDR3 is CASNKRGGLYEQYF. As DNA, the CDR3 is TGTGCCAGCAATAAGAGGGGGGGCTTGTACGAGCAGTACTTC. The chain has TRBV2 and TRBJ2-7; the D gene is possibly TRBD2 (7 bases). The CDR3 has 14 amino acids. Trimming cost V 7 bases and J 4 bases, with 17 bases left between them. CDR1 and CDR2 (germline): SNHLY, FYNNEI.

The rearrangement uses TRBV7-7 and TRBJ2-1, with D unclear. CDR3 length equals 13 residues. Germline lookup yields CDR1 SSHAT and CDR2 FNYEAQ (reference sequence). V lost 2 bases, J lost 7 bases, and 9 bases lay in between. CDR3 DNA sequence: TGTGCCAGCAGCTTAAATACGGGTAATGAGCAGTTCTTC. Protein product: CASSLNTGNEQFF.

The chain uses TRBV18 and TRBJ1-1; D gene unclear. From germline, CDR1 is KGHSH and CDR2 LQKENI. The CDR3 runs 15 residues. V lost 0 bases and J 0 bases, leaving 8 bases between the germline ends. For the CDR3, the DNA is TGTGCCAGCTCACCACCTCCACCGTTGAACACTGAAGCTTTCTTT. It yields the protein CASSPPPPLNTEAFF.

This clone was observed a single time. The chain uses TRBV27 and TRBJ2-1; no clear D gene. This CDR3 region has 14 residues. Germline CDR1 reads MNHEY; CDR2 reads SMNVEV (reference sequence). V lost 7 bases and J lost 8, with 18 bases in between. CDR3 DNA sequence: TGTGCCAGCAAAACCGGCCTTAACCGCGATGAGCAGTTCTTC. Encoded protein: CASKTGLNRDEQFF.

The chain combines TRBV5-1 with TRBJ2-5, with TRBD2 matching over 7 bases. Germline CDR1 reads SGHRS; CDR2 reads YFSETQ. CDR3 size: 14 residues. The trim removed 2 bases at V and 2 bases at J, leaving 3 bases unmatched. CDR3 in DNA: TGCGCCAGCAGCTTTTTGGGGGGGCAAGAGACCCAGTACTTC. Protein product: CASSFLGGQETQYF. The full variable domain, rest sourced from reference TRBV5-1 and TRBJ2-5, is KAGVTQTPRYLIKTRGQQVTLSCSPISGHRSVSWYQQTPGQGLQFLFEYFSETQRNKGNFPGRFSGRQFSNSRSEMNVSTLELGDSALYLCASSFLGGQETQYFGPGTRLLVL.

This sequence joins TRBV4-1 and TRBJ2-3; D is possibly TRBD1 or TRBD2 (5 bases each). The CDR3 is 17 residues long. Per the germline V gene, CDR1 is MGHRA and CDR2 is YSYEKL. Trimming pared 0 bases from V and 2 bases from J, leaving 15 bases between. In nucleotides, the CDR3 is TGCGCCAGCAGCCAAGAAAATAAGGGACCGAACACAGATACGCAGTATTTT. Residues: CASSQENKGPNTDTQYF.

This clone was recorded once. The genes are TRBV7-9 and TRBJ1-5; D is uncertain. The germline gives CDR1 SEHNR, CDR2 FQNEAQ (reference sequence). V lost 0 bases to trimming and J lost 6 bases, with 6 bases between them. The CDR3 runs to 13 residues. The CDR3 reads CASSLAGGQPQHF. CDR3 DNA sequence: TGTGCCAGCAGCTTAGCGGGAGGTCAGCCCCAGCATTTT.

V is TRBV6-5 and J is TRBJ1-2; no clear D gene. The germline V gene has CDR1 MNHEY and CDR2 SVGAGI. V shed 4 bases and J shed 1 base, with 13 bases lying between them. The CDR3 is 15 residues long. This chain's CDR3 is CASSSPKILNYGYTF. In DNA, the CDR3 is TGTGCCAGCAGTTCCCCTAAGATACTTAACTATGGCTACACCTTC.

For the CDR3, the DNA is TGTGCCAGCAGCTTGCGGGGGGGCCGGGTGTCGGGAAGAGAGACCCAGTACTTC. Its translation: CASSLRGGRVSGRETQYF. The chain employs TRBV5-4 and TRBJ2-5, with 8 nucleotides matching TRBD2. CDR3 size: 18 residues. Germline assignment: CDR1 SGHNT and CDR2 YYREEE (reference sequence). Trimming removed 1 base from V and 4 bases from J; junction bases left unmatched: 15.

Comments on this clone: One junction end disagrees with the germline gene, perhaps due to a read error. V and J are TRBV12-5 and TRBJ2-3; TRBD2 matches 9 bases. The CDR3 spans 14 residues. From germline, CDR1 is LGHNT and CDR2 FRNRAP. In DNA form, the CDR3 reads TGTGCTAGTGGTTGGGGGACTAGCACACATACGCAGTATTTT. It codes for CASGWGTSTHTQYF.

This clone showed up just once. The rearrangement uses TRBV5-1 and TRBJ2-2; TRBD1 is a possible D gene (7 bases). Trimming shortened V by 0 bases and J by 5 bases, and 11 bases separated the two germline ends. Germline lookup yields CDR1 SGHRS and CDR2 YFSETQ. This CDR3 has 15 residues. The CDR3 spells CASSLVAGGTGELFF. In DNA, the CDR3 is TGCGCCAGCAGCTTGGTGGCAGGGGGGACCGGGGAGCTGTTTTTT.

The chain links TRBV11-3 to TRBJ2-3; 13 bases are a match to TRBD2. The CDR3 spans 17 residues. The V and J ends lost 2 bases and 3 bases, in that order; junction bases with no gene match: 5. The germline CDR1 and CDR2 sequences are SGHNT and YENEEA. CDR3 in DNA: TGTGCCAGCAGCTTAACACTAGCGGGGGGGCTAACAGATACGCAGTATTTT. This codes for CASSLTLAGGLTDTQYF.

This clone is a singleton in its sample. The gene calls are TRBV5-1 and TRBJ2-2; 8 bases match TRBD2. Germline lookup yields CDR1 SGHRS and CDR2 YFSETQ. The CDR3 length is 14 residues. V was clipped by 5 bases and J by 0 bases; unmatched bases: 0. CDR3 region: CASRGLANTGELFF. CDR3 coding DNA: TGCGCCAGCAGGGGACTAGCGAACACCGGGGAGCTGTTTTTT.

This chain connects TRBV10-2 to TRBJ2-2; D may match TRBD1 or TRBD2 (5 bases each). In germline, CDR1 is WSHSY, CDR2 SAAADI. The CDR3 is 14 amino acids. V shed 7 bases and J shed 5 bases, with 14 bases lying between them. The CDR3 coding sequence is TGCGCCAGCATCGGCAGGGAGTTTACCGGGGAGCTGTTTTTT. Its protein product is CASIGREFTGELFF.

V and J are TRBV6-5 and TRBJ2-2; weak D call: TRBD1 (5 bases). V was clipped by 6 bases and J by 4 bases, with 9 bases between them. The germline gives CDR1 MNHEY, CDR2 SVGAGI. This CDR3 comprises 13 residues. The CDR3 sequence is CASRGQVTGELFF. The DNA for the CDR3 is TGTGCCAGCAGGGGGCAAGTCACCGGGGAGCTGTTTTTT.